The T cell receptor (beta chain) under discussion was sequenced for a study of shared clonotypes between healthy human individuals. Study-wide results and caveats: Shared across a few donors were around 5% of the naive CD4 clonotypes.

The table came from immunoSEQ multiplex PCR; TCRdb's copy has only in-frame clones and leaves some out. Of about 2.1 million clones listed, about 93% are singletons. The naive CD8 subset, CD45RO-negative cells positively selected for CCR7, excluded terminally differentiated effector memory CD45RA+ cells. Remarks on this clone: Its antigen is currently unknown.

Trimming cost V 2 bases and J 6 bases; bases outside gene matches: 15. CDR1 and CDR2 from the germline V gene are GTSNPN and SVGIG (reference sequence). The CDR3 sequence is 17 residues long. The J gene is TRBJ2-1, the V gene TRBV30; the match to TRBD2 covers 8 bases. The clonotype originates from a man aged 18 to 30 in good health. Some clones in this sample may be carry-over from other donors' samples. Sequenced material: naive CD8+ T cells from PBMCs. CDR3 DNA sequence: TGTGCCTGGAGTTTGGCCCCCCCCCGCGCGGGAGGCAATGAGCAGTTCTTC. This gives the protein CAWSLAPPRAGGNEQFF.